This T cell receptor beta chain was observed in a study of metastatic and nonmetastatic thyroid tumors. Study-wide background: Repertoires of blood and of tissue (tumor or nodule) from malignant and benign thyroid patients were compared.

Nobody among the patients had been given any treatment before thyroid surgery. Germline CDR1 and CDR2: DFQATT and SNEGSKA (reference sequence). This CDR3 is 14 amino acids long. Trimming took 7 bases from V and 4 from J; bases not matched to a gene: 4. TCRdb re-called the PCR reads through MiXCR. The sample includes about 27,000 clones, roughly 15% seen only once; the top ten take about 6.5%. This TCR was recovered from a male donor with papillary thyroid cancer or a benign thyroid nodule (not recorded which). Some clones in this sample may be carry-over from other donors' samples. Sequences were obtained from blood. This sequence joins TRBV20-1 and TRBJ2-1; 13 bases line up with TRBD2. CDR3 loop: CSGQTSGGYNEQFF. The CDR3 DNA sequence: TGCAGTGGCCAGACTAGCGGGGGGTACAATGAGCAGTTCTTC.